One and the same sample provided the 12 T cell receptor beta chains below, sequenced in a study of regulatory T cells in long-lasting Graves disease. Assembly of TCR beta libraries relied on iRepertoire HTBI primers together with Arm-PCR of CDR3 regions. TCRdb reanalysed the multiplex PCR reads using MiXCR and keeps one entry per CDR3 protein. The sample holds roughly 380,000 distinct CDR3 sequences, roughly a sixth seen once. Time point denoted: newly diagnosed GD, antithyroid drugs for less than 3 months. PBMCs were the source of the RNA used for TCR sequencing. The source material was peripheral blood mononuclear cells (PBMCs), sampled at new diagnosis, from a patient treated with antithyroid drugs. These receptors were obtained from a female donor with Graves disease.

This clonotype was observed many times. V usage is TRBV6-5 and J usage is TRBJ2-1, with 8 bases matching TRBD2. The germline V gene encodes CDR1 MNHEY and CDR2 SVGAGI. The CDR3 is 18 residues long. With V trimmed by 2 bases and J by 7 bases, 16 bases remained unmatched. This chain's CDR3 is CASSYVRIAGTQNNEQFF. For the CDR3, the DNA is TGTGCCAGCAGTTACGTCAGAATAGCGGGGACCCAAAATAATGAGCAGTTCTTC.

In this sample, this clonotype turned up many times. The genes are TRBV5-1 and TRBJ1-1; the D gene is possibly TRBD1 (5 bases). Germline values: CDR1 SGHRS, CDR2 YFSETQ. Trimming stripped 5 bases from V and 4 bases from J, with 12 bases between. The CDR3 is 13 residues long. The CDR3 DNA reads as TGCGCCAGCAGTTCCGGGGGTACCACTGAAGCTTTCTTT. Translated, it gives CASSSGGTTEAFF.

At least ten counts were recorded for this clonotype. The chain employs TRBV29-1 and TRBJ2-1, with D perhaps TRBD1 (6 bases). Trimming took 1 base from V and 5 from J, leaving 18 bases between them. The CDR3 runs 16 residues. Germline-derived CDR1 and CDR2 are SQVTM and ANQGSEA. As DNA, the CDR3 is TGCAGCGTTGAAGTTTGGGCAGGGGATGTCAACAATGAGCAGTTCTTC. Its protein product is CSVEVWAGDVNNEQFF.

This clonotype has ten or more counts. Written as DNA, the CDR3 is TGTGCCAGCAGTTCGACAGGGGGGTTCACTGAAGCTTTCTTT. Its translation: CASSSTGGFTEAFF. This chain joins TRBV2 and TRBJ1-1; 9 positions match TRBD1. The CDR3 runs to 14 residues. V gave up 5 bases and J gave up 4 bases; unmatched junction bases: 5. Germline CDR1 is SNHLY and CDR2 is FYNNEI.

The gene calls are TRBV6-2 or TRBV6-3 and TRBJ1-4; TRBD1 matches 9 bases. CDR1 and CDR2 from the germline V gene are MNHEY and SVGEGT. V shed 6 bases, J shed 8 bases, and the junction held 4 bases outside the gene matches. The CDR3 has 13 amino acids. In DNA, the CDR3 is TGTGCCAGCAGCCGGGACAGGGACGAAAAACTGTTTTTT. Translating it yields CASSRDRDEKLFF.

This clonotype was detected a few times. The V and J genes are TRBV18 and TRBJ2-7; TRBD1 is a possible D gene (6 bases). The germline V gene encodes CDR1 KGHSH and CDR2 LQKENI. Trimming stripped 6 bases from V and 2 bases from J, with 11 bases between. This CDR3 region has 13 residues. CDR3 amino acids: CASSRDIAYEQYF. The DNA of the CDR3 is TGTGCCAGCTCTCGGGACATTGCCTACGAGCAGTACTTC.

This clonotype was seen at least ten times. V gene TRBV30 combines with J gene TRBJ1-1; D is uncertain. The CDR3 spans 13 residues. The V gene's germline CDR1 is GTSNPN and CDR2 SVGIG (reference sequence). Trimming took off 5 bases at V and 2 bases at J, with 12 bases between the two ends. As DNA, the CDR3 is TGTGCCTGGGGCGAGGACGCAAACACTGAAGCTTTCTTT. Amino acid sequence: CAWGEDANTEAFF.

On this clonotype: A far larger clone differs by one base, so this is likely a read error. J is TRBJ2-5 and V is TRBV7-6; weak D call: TRBD2 (7 bases). V gave up 1 base and J gave up 11 bases, with 26 bases separating them. The germline gives CDR1 SGHVS, CDR2 FNYEAQ. CDR3 size: 17 residues. In DNA, the CDR3 is TGTGCCAGCAGCTTAGGGGGGAGGGGCACGGGGGCGGATGAGCAGTACTTC. Translated: CASSLGGRGTGADEQYF.

This clonotype has just a few counts. The chain carries TRBV27 and TRBJ2-3; 9 nucleotides match TRBD2. The germline V gene has CDR1 MNHEY and CDR2 SMNVEV (reference sequence). There are 15 residues in the CDR3. Trimming removed 4 bases from V and 0 bases from J; junction bases left unmatched: 2. CDR3 bases: TGTGCCAGCAGTTCCGGGACTAGCAGCACAGATACGCAGTATTTT. Amino acid sequence: CASSSGTSSTDTQYF.

This clonotype was observed a few times. The chain carries TRBV5-1 and TRBJ2-3; D may be TRBD1 (5 bases). The V end was cut by 2 bases, the J end by 4 bases, with 17 bases between. The CDR3 runs 16 residues. Per the germline V gene, CDR1 is SGHRS and CDR2 is YFSETQ. The DNA for the CDR3 is TGCGCCAGCAGCTTCATGAGGACAACCGGCCCAGATACGCAGTATTTT. Amino acid sequence: CASSFMRTTGPDTQYF.

V usage is TRBV3-1 and J usage is TRBJ1-5, with TRBD1 as a possible D gene (5 bases). Trimming shortened V by 2 bases and J by 0 bases, and 14 bases separated the two germline ends. CDR3 length: 17 residues. CDR1 is LGHDT, CDR2 YNNKEL, per germline (reference sequence). The CDR3 spells CASSQSGTIVSNQPQHF. CDR3 in DNA: TGTGCCAGCAGCCAATCCGGGACCATTGTTAGCAATCAGCCCCAGCATTTT.

This clonotype was seen many times. This sequence joins TRBV5-5 and TRBJ2-7; D may correspond to TRBD1 or TRBD2 (5 bases each). The CDR3 consists of 15 residues. Trimming stripped 4 bases from V and 2 bases from J, with 16 bases between. From germline, CDR1 is SGHKS and CDR2 YYEKEE (reference sequence). CDR3 in DNA: TGTGCCAGCAGCCCCCATGGGGGATCCACCTACGAGCAGTACTTC. Protein product: CASSPHGGSTYEQYF.